This TCR beta chain was retrieved from a study of graft-versus-host responses after intestinal transplantation (dated by TCRdb to the early 2020s). Study-wide context: Recipients received multivisceral, liver-intestinal, or isolated intestinal transplants. A peak of at least 4% donor T cells among recipient peripheral blood mononuclear cells was the definition used for donor T cell macrochimerism. Rather than going through the commercial service, samples from a few later patients were sequenced in-house on an Illumina MiSeq and processed with MiXCR. The cohort enrolled about 23 intestinal transplant recipients, one of whom was a retransplant, and 3 patients without pretransplant specimens were excluded. Anti-thymocyte globulin induction was given to all recipients, followed by maintenance tacrolimus and steroids for about 3 years. Graft-versus-host and host-versus-graft alloreactive T cell clones were tracked in the graft, circulation and bone marrow after intestinal transplantation using bulk TCR-beta CDR3 sequencing. Alloreactive clones were identified by sequencing pre-transplant mixed lymphocyte reaction products and comparing them with unstimulated pre-transplant donor and recipient T cells. General conclusions and limits of the study: The relatively low number and heterogeneity of intestinal transplant patients limited the conclusions. In the allografts of patients with donor T cell macrochimerism, GvH to HvG T cell clonal ratios were high. GvH clones were detected in recipient bone marrow, and some of these GvH clones were observed earlier in ileal mucosa or blood, consistent with an intestinal mucosal origin. Early after transplant, peak levels of circulating GvH clones were associated with declines in HvG clones.

As to this clone: What antigen it recognizes has not been identified. No base quality information exists; no much larger clone differs at one position.

Libraries were prepared through the immunoSEQ multiplex PCR assay. Adaptive Biotechnologies carried out high-throughput TCR-beta CDR3 sequencing of genomic DNA for most patients. The original pipeline was this. Adaptive's ImmunoSEQ software was the source of the TCR sequencing data for about 20 patients, while a few other patients were processed with MiXCR and VDJtools. Because the origin of CDR3 nucleotide sequences shared between donor and recipient could not be assigned, those sequences were removed. To count as alloreactive, a clone needed at least 2-fold expansion over unstimulated cells and a minimum CFSE-low frequency of 0.002% (template counts) or 0.001% (read counts). Mappable clones were those detected in sequenced pre-transplant spleen, lymph node, or MLR CFSE-low populations of the donor or recipient. Cumulative frequency of alloreactive clones was calculated as a percentage of all sequences weighted by copy number. TCRdb took over this immuneACCESS table, retaining in-frame rearrangements with V and J assigned. Such tables are incomplete; in checked studies, under half of the missing clones stem from an unresolved V gene, and the remainder is unexplained. V and J calls plus clone size are reproduced from that table; the DNA served to infer D and trimming. The sample profile shows more than 20,000 clones; roughly 92% of them were found once. Clones ranked in the top ten supply 43% of the sample.

The CDR3 holds 14 amino acids from the cysteine to the phenylalanine. The retained sequence is limited to the CDR3, 42 bases, with the frame set at the first base. Trimming removed 3 bases from V and 3 bases from J, leaving 9 bases between the germline ends. In the germline V gene, CDR1 corresponds to MDHEN and CDR2 to SYDVKM. In the first month after transplant, blood samples were collected up to 4 times, and after that at least monthly when available. The clonotype comes from a human patient who received an intestinal transplant, so some T cells may come from the graft donor. The rearrangement joined TRBV28 to TRBJ1-3, with TRBD1 as a weak D call on 5 bases. Sequences were derived from PBMCs, sampled around 270 days after intestinal transplant. The sequence in DNA is TGTGCCAGCAGTTTGTTAGGGGATGGAAACACCATATATTTT. This translates into CASSLLGDGNTIYF.